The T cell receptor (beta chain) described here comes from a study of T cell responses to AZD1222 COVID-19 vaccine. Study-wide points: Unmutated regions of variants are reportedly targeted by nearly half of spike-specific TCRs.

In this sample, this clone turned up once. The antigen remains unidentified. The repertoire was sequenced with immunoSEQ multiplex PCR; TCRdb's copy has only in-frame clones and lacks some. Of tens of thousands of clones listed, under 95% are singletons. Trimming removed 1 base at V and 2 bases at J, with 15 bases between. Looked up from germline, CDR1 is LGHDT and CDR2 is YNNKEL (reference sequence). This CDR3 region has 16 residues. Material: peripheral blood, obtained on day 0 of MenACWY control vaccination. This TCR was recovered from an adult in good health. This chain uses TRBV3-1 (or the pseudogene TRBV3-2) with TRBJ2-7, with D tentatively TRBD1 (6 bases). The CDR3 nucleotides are TGTGCCAGCAGCCAAGCCGGGACAACTACGGCCTACGAGCAGTACTTC. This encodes CASSQAGTTTAYEQYF.